Each of the 6 T cell receptor beta chains below was sequenced from the same sample in a study of blood T cell repertoires in COVID-19. Profiling relied on immunoSEQ multiplex PCR, and the TCRdb table lists in-frame clones only, not all of them. Here the sample spans about 140,000 clones, under 85% being singletons. The specimen sequenced was peripheral blood. Receptors were obtained from a human donor in a cohort sampled during active COVID-19.

This clone was seen only once. The chain joins TRBV9 to TRBJ1-1, with 7 bases aligning to TRBD1. The V segment lost 0 bases and the J segment 7 bases; nucleotides outside the gene matches: 9. Germline CDR1 reads SGDLS; CDR2 reads YYNGEE. This CDR3 spans 15 amino acids. The CDR3 loop is CASSVGTPGTVEAFF. The CDR3 DNA reads as TGTGCCAGCAGCGTAGGAACCCCCGGGACAGTTGAAGCTTTCTTT.

The chain uses TRBV15 and TRBJ2-3; D call uncertain. The germline V gene has CDR1 LNHNV and CDR2 YYDKDF (reference sequence). The CDR3 is 14 residues long. Deletions cut 0 bases from V and 6 bases from J, with 10 bases between. The CDR3 spells CATSRDKNQDTQYF. The CDR3 coding sequence is TGTGCCACCAGCAGAGATAAGAACCAGGATACGCAGTATTTT.

The chain couples TRBV9 to TRBJ2-7; D may be TRBD1 (6 bases). Germline CDR1 and CDR2: SGDLS and YYNGEE. The CDR3 has 16 amino acids. The V and J ends lost 4 bases and 3 bases respectively, with 20 bases between them. As DNA, the CDR3 is TGTGCCAGCAGCTCCGCAGGGGACCCAGGCGTCTACGAGCAGTACTTC. This sequence encodes CASSSAGDPGVYEQYF.

This chain uses TRBV6-6 with TRBJ1-5; no reliable D call. Trimming pared 9 bases from V and 0 bases from J, leaving 6 bases between. Looked up from germline, CDR1 is MNHNY and CDR2 is SVGAGI (reference sequence). The CDR3 has 12 amino acids. CDR3 residues: CASQDSNQPQHF. CDR3 bases: TGTGCCAGTCAGGATAGCAATCAGCCCCAGCATTTT.

The chain employs TRBV19 and TRBJ2-2, with 16 bases that match TRBD2. CDR1 and CDR2 (germline): LNHDA, SQIVND (reference sequence). The length of the CDR3 is 18 residues. Trimming cost V 7 bases and J 3 bases; bases outside gene matches: 8. The CDR3 DNA is TGTGCCAGTATCGGGACTAGCGGGAGGGCCTTGGACACCGGGGAGCTGTTTTTT. Amino acid sequence: CASIGTSGRALDTGELFF.

The rearrangement joins TRBV10-3 to TRBJ2-7; D is possibly TRBD1 (6 bases). CDR3 length: 14 residues. Germline V gives CDR1 ENHRY, CDR2 SYGVKD. Trimming stripped 0 bases from V and 2 bases from J, with 8 bases between. CDR3: CAISESDRTYEQYF. The CDR3 region has the DNA TGTGCCATCAGTGAGTCAGACAGGACCTACGAGCAGTACTTC.